These 31 T cell receptor beta chains share one sample of origin, sequenced in a study of T cell responses to AZD1222 COVID-19 vaccine. TCRdb's table, derived via immunoSEQ multiplex PCR, lists solely in-frame clones and lacks some. The sample has 85,000 to 130,000 clones; over 70% are singletons. This sample comprised peripheral blood, obtained on day 0 of AZD1222 vaccination. These receptors originate from an adult in good health.

The chain combines TRBV7-2 with TRBJ1-6; 9 bases are shared with TRBD1. The junction had 6 bases not matched to a gene; V was cut back by 5 bases and J by 4 bases. Germline V gene sequence: CDR1 SGHTA, CDR2 FQGNSA. The CDR3 length is 16 residues. The CDR3 region has the DNA TGTGCCAGCAGCCTGTCGGGACAGGGTTATAATTCACCCCTCCACTTT. Translating it yields CASSLSGQGYNSPLHF.

This clone was picked up one time. This chain joins TRBV29-1 and TRBJ1-2, with TRBD1 matching over 8 bases. This CDR3 has 12 residues. The V gene's germline CDR1 is SQVTM and CDR2 ANQGSEA. The junction had 4 bases not matched to a gene; V was cut back by 4 bases and J by 6 bases. CDR3 DNA sequence: TGCAGCGTTGGGACAGGGTGGGATGGCTACACCTTC. Encoded protein: CSVGTGWDGYTF.

J is TRBJ1-1 and V is TRBV27; D not certain. Per the germline V gene, CDR1 is MNHEY and CDR2 is SMNVEV (reference sequence). This CDR3 is 15 amino acids long. V lost 5 bases and J 0 bases, leaving 13 bases between the germline ends. This CDR3 is CASSLDGLVNTEAFF. The CDR3 coding sequence is TGTGCCAGCAGTCTGGACGGACTGGTGAACACTGAAGCTTTCTTT.

This clone was found once. This chain uses TRBV5-1 with TRBJ1-1; D not resolved. V was cut by 1 base and J by 1 base, with 8 bases left in between. The CDR3 sequence is 14 residues long. Germline values: CDR1 SGHRS, CDR2 YFSETQ. CDR3: CASSLISRNTEAFF. The CDR3 DNA is TGCGCCAGCAGCTTGATTAGCAGGAACACTGAAGCTTTCTTT. The full variable domain, completed using reference TRBV5-1 and TRBJ1-1, is KAGVTQTPRYLIKTRGQQVTLSCSPISGHRSVSWYQQTPGQGLQFLFEYFSETQRNKGNFPGRFSGRQFSNSRSEMNVSTLELGDSALYLCASSLISRNTEAFFGQGTRLTVV.

The gene calls are TRBV5-1 and TRBJ2-7; TRBD1 might be the D (6 bases). Per germline, CDR1 SGHRS and CDR2 YFSETQ. The CDR3 extends over 13 amino acids. Between the trimmed V and J ends, which lost 4 bases and 3 bases, there was a span of 11 bases. CDR3 in DNA: TGCGCCAGCAGCATGTCACAGGGCTACGAGCAGTACTTC. Translation: CASSMSQGYEQYF.

The V and J genes are TRBV3-1 (or the pseudogene TRBV3-2) and TRBJ2-1, with 13 bases matching TRBD2. With V trimmed by 0 bases and J by 9 bases, 8 bases remained unmatched. CDR3 length: 17 residues. In germline, CDR1 is LGHDT, CDR2 YNNKEL (reference sequence). The CDR3, as DNA: TGTGCCAGCAGCCAAGATCTCAATGGACTAGCGGGGGCTGAGCAGTTCTTC. Protein: CASSQDLNGLAGAEQFF.

The chain has TRBV5-4 and TRBJ1-1; D is ambiguous. CDR1 SGHNT and CDR2 YYREEE come from the germline V gene (reference sequence). The length of the CDR3 is 14 residues. Deletions cut 1 base from V and 4 bases from J, with 11 bases between. CDR3 sequence (DNA): TGTGCCAGCAGCTTGAATTGGGTAGGCACTGAAGCTTTCTTT. Residues: CASSLNWVGTEAFF.

The chain recombines TRBV5-1 with TRBJ2-2, with TRBD1 as a possible D gene (5 bases). The CDR3 length is 15 residues. V lost 1 base and J 2 bases, leaving 9 bases between the germline ends. Germline CDR1 reads SGHRS; CDR2 reads YFSETQ. CDR3 bases: TGCGCCAGCAGCTTGTATCAGGGAAACACCGGGGAGCTGTTTTTT. Amino acid sequence: CASSLYQGNTGELFF.

This chain connects TRBV6-5 to TRBJ1-2, with 8 nucleotides matching TRBD1. Germline V gene lookup returns CDR1 MNHEY and CDR2 SVGAGI. J was trimmed by 0 bases and V by 6 bases; bases with no gene match: 3. The CDR3 sequence is 14 residues long. The CDR3 nucleotides are TGTGCCAGCAGCCACAGGGGGGCTAACTATGGCTACACCTTC. It specifies CASSHRGANYGYTF.

J is TRBJ1-4 and V is TRBV28; D is undetermined. Trimming left V 7 bases short and J 8 bases short, with 8 bases between. Germline V gives CDR1 MDHEN, CDR2 SYDVKM. The CDR3 sequence is 11 residues long. The CDR3 region has the DNA TGTGCCAGCACGGCGCGGGAAAAACTGTTTTTT. Translating gives CASTAREKLFF.

CDR3 DNA sequence: TGTGCCAGCAAGGGGACATATAGGACAGATGGCTACACCTTC. It encodes CASKGTYRTDGYTF. V is TRBV25-1 and J is TRBJ1-2; D might be TRBD1 (6 bases). The germline V gene encodes CDR1 MGHDK and CDR2 SYGVNS. Trimming pared 7 bases from V and 6 bases from J, leaving 18 bases between. The CDR3 contains 14 residues.

As to this clone: The sample carries other DNA sequences with the same CDR3. The genes are TRBV24-1 and TRBJ1-2; D may be TRBD1 (5 bases). The CDR3 contains 14 residues. The V gene lost 4 bases and the J gene lost 2 bases, with 10 bases spanning the gap. The germline V gene encodes CDR1 KGHDR and CDR2 SFDVKD. The chain's CDR3 is CATSEPGSNYGYTF. In DNA, the CDR3 is TGTGCCACCAGTGAACCAGGGAGCAACTATGGCTACACCTTC.

The gene calls are TRBV4-3 and TRBJ1-4; 10 bases are a match to TRBD1. J lost 10 bases, V lost 1 base, and 6 bases had no gene match. The CDR3 consists of 15 residues. Germline V CDR1 and CDR2: LGHNA, YSLEER. Here the CDR3 reads CASSQGQGARRKLFF. The DNA of the CDR3 is TGCGCCAGCAGCCAAGGACAGGGGGCGCGGAGAAAACTGTTTTTT.

This clone has a single count. The CDR3 DNA sequence: TGTGCCAGCAGCCGTAGCGGGAGCACAGATACGCAGTATTTT. This translates into CASSRSGSTDTQYF. This chain joins TRBV7-2 and TRBJ2-3; 7 positions agree with TRBD2. The CDR3 spans 14 residues. The V gene's germline CDR1 is SGHTA and CDR2 FQGNSA. The V and J ends lost 5 bases and 0 bases, in that order; junction bases with no gene match: 2.

The chain couples TRBV10-2 to TRBJ1-5, with 9 nucleotides matching TRBD1. Per germline, CDR1 WSHSY and CDR2 SAAADI. CDR3 length: 13 amino acids. Trimming at V came to 6 bases and at J to 5 bases, leaving 2 bases not matched to a gene. The CDR3 DNA is TGCGCCAGCAGGGGACAGGGATATCAGCCCCAGCATTTT. Its translation: CASRGQGYQPQHF.

The CDR3 sequence: CSVYDSGSAGEQYF. DNA of the CDR3: TGCAGCGTTTACGATAGCGGGAGCGCTGGAGAGCAGTACTTC. The V gene is TRBV29-1, the J gene TRBJ2-7; TRBD2 aligns across 9 bases. Germline lookup yields CDR1 SQVTM and CDR2 ANQGSEA. The ends lost 5 bases at V and 7 bases at J; junction bases unmatched: 12. This CDR3 region has 14 residues.

Remarks on this clone: The same CDR3 arises from other DNA sequences in this sample as well. The genes are TRBV18 and TRBJ1-1; D perhaps matches TRBD1 (6 bases). Trimming removed 4 bases at V and 3 bases at J, with 12 bases between. CDR3 length: 14 residues. Germline lookup yields CDR1 KGHSH and CDR2 LQKENI. Written as DNA, the CDR3 is TGTGCCAGCTCACGACAGGTAGGGGACACTGAAGCTTTCTTT. Amino acid sequence: CASSRQVGDTEAFF.

The rearrangement uses TRBV7-9 and TRBJ2-1; TRBD2 is a possible D gene (6 bases). The CDR3 is 15 residues long. Germline V lookup: CDR1 SEHNR, CDR2 FQNEAQ (reference sequence). Trimming pared 1 base from V and 7 bases from J, leaving 14 bases between. The CDR3 sequence: CASSLVTAGFNEQFF. In DNA, the CDR3 is TGTGCCAGCAGCTTAGTTACAGCGGGCTTTAATGAGCAGTTCTTC.

The V and J genes are TRBV14 and TRBJ1-2; D not resolved. This CDR3 contains 12 residues. Looked up from germline, CDR1 is SGHDN and CDR2 is FVKESK. V lost 4 bases and J 8 bases, leaving 11 bases between the germline ends. CDR3 residues: CASSPGIGGYTF. In DNA, the CDR3 is TGTGCCAGCAGCCCCGGAATAGGAGGCTACACCTTC.

The chain employs TRBV7-3 and TRBJ1-1; 10 bases are a match to TRBD1. The CDR3 sequence is 14 residues long. Trimming cost V 6 bases and J 3 bases; bases outside gene matches: 4. In germline, CDR1 is SGHTA, CDR2 FQGTGA. For the CDR3, the DNA is TGTGCCAGCAGTAGGGACAGGGGAGACACTGAAGCTTTCTTT. Translation gives CASSRDRGDTEAFF.

With respect to this clone: The sample holds other DNA sequences that translate to the same CDR3. The J gene is TRBJ1-2, the V gene TRBV18; TRBD1 is a possible D gene (5 bases). Trimming cost V 1 base and J 2 bases, with 5 bases left between them. The CDR3 consists of 13 residues. Germline CDR1 is KGHSH and CDR2 is LQKENI. The DNA of the CDR3 is TGTGCCAGCTCACCACAGGGGAACTATGGCTACACCTTC. Translated, it gives CASSPQGNYGYTF.

This sequence joins TRBV15 and TRBJ2-7; 9 bases are a match to TRBD1. The trim removed 5 bases at V and 8 bases at J, leaving 13 bases unmatched. Germline CDR1 LNHNV, CDR2 YYDKDF (reference sequence). The length of the CDR3 is 15 residues. DNA for the CDR3: TGTGCCACCAGCCCCCCCCGGGGACAGGGTAGTAAGCAGTACTTC. This translates into CATSPPRGQGSKQYF.

V and J are TRBV5-6 and TRBJ2-7; D not certain. The CDR3 contains 12 residues. CDR1 and CDR2 (germline): SGHDT, YYEEEE. The V gene lost 0 bases and the J gene lost 4 bases, with 5 bases spanning the gap. The CDR3 reads CASSLEGYEQYF. As DNA, the CDR3 is TGTGCCAGCAGCTTGGAGGGTTACGAGCAGTACTTC.

The rearrangement joins TRBV18 to TRBJ2-2; no clear D. Germline-derived CDR1 and CDR2 are KGHSH and LQKENI. Trimming cost V 4 bases and J 0 bases, with 9 bases left between them. The CDR3 loop spans 15 amino acids. The CDR3 DNA sequence: TGTGCCAGCTCACAAGACATATCGAACACCGGGGAGCTGTTTTTT. This codes for CASSQDISNTGELFF.

The chain employs TRBV7-9 and TRBJ1-1; D uncertain. Germline CDR1 is SEHNR and CDR2 is FQNEAQ (reference sequence). V was cut by 3 bases and J by 5 bases, with 10 bases left in between. CDR3 size: 13 residues. The CDR3 here is CASSLLGYTEAFF. CDR3 bases: TGTGCCAGCAGCTTGTTGGGGTATACTGAAGCTTTCTTT.

The rearrangement links TRBV6-2 or TRBV6-3 to TRBJ1-1; TRBD1 is a possible D gene (5 bases). The CDR3 runs 13 residues. Trimming stripped 6 bases from V and 1 base from J, with 9 bases between. CDR1 is MNHEY, CDR2 SVGEGT, per germline. Written as DNA, the CDR3 is TGTGCCAGCAGCCGGGGACGGAACACTGAAGCTTTCTTT. Translation: CASSRGRNTEAFF.

The chain links TRBV24-1 to TRBJ1-1; perhaps TRBD1 as D (5 bases). In germline, CDR1 is KGHDR, CDR2 SFDVKD. Trimming removed 9 bases at V and 5 bases at J, with 12 bases between. This CDR3 has 12 amino acids. The CDR3 is CATRGVGTEAFF. DNA of the CDR3: TGTGCCACCCGGGGGGTGGGGACTGAAGCTTTCTTT.

The rearrangement links TRBV15 to TRBJ1-4, with TRBD1 matching over 8 bases. This CDR3 has 15 amino acids. Germline loops: CDR1 LNHNV, CDR2 YYDKDF (reference sequence). V trimming: 1 base; J trimming: 5 bases; junction bases outside the gene matches: 3. The CDR3 here is CATSRGTGLNEKLFF. CDR3 coding DNA: TGTGCCACCAGCAGAGGGACAGGGCTAAATGAAAAACTGTTTTTT. The variable domain in full, completed from reference TRBV15 and TRBJ1-4, reads DAMVIQNPRYQVTQFGKPVTLSCSQTLNHNVMYWYQQKSSQAPKLLFHYYDKDFNNEADTPDNFQSRRPNTSFCFLDIRSPGLGDTAMYLCATSRGTGLNEKLFFGSGTQLSVL.

This sequence joins TRBV9 and TRBJ2-1; the match to TRBD2 covers 9 bases. The germline V gene encodes CDR1 SGDLS and CDR2 YYNGEE. The ends lost 3 bases at V and 8 bases at J; junction bases unmatched: 9. This CDR3 contains 15 residues. The CDR3 protein is CASSGAAGGWYEQFF. CDR3 in DNA: TGTGCCAGCAGCGGTGCAGCGGGAGGCTGGTATGAGCAGTTCTTC.

V is TRBV19 and J is TRBJ2-5; 11 bases align to TRBD2. The CDR3 consists of 15 residues. J lost 2 bases, V lost 4 bases, and 3 bases had no gene match. The germline CDR1 and CDR2 sequences are LNHDA and SQIVND (reference sequence). The CDR3, as DNA: TGTGCCAGTAGTACGGGACTAGCGGAACAAGAGACCCAGTACTTC. It translates to CASSTGLAEQETQYF. The full variable domain, in which reference TRBV19 and TRBJ2-5 provide the parts outside the CDR3, is DGGITQSPKYLFRKEGQNVTLSCEQNLNHDAMYWYRQDPGQGLRLIYYSQIVNDFQKGDIAEGYSVSREKKESFPLTVTSAQKNPTAFYLCASSTGLAEQETQYFGPGTRLLVL.

The chain uses TRBV6-2 or TRBV6-3 and TRBJ2-7; no clear D. This CDR3 contains 13 residues. Germline CDR1 reads MNHEY; CDR2 reads SVGEGT. V was clipped by 6 bases and J by 3 bases, with 12 bases between them. CDR3 in amino acids: CASSRTPGYEQYF. The CDR3 region has the DNA TGTGCCAGCAGCCGTACCCCGGGCTACGAGCAGTACTTC.